This TCR beta chain was captured by sequencing in a study of blood T cells in healthy people across ages. Study information: Through template switching, about one barcoded beta molecule was captured per two T cells, as measured in model experiments.

Of note for this clonotype: Its target is not known.

V gave up 6 bases and J gave up 2 bases, with 16 bases separating them. In germline, CDR1 is DFQATT, CDR2 SNEGSKA (reference sequence). The CDR3 covers 15 residues. Study-wide results and caveats: Because sorting was not performed, PBMCs prevented conclusive naive versus antigen-experienced comparison.

PCR was performed a second time for roughly 7 to 11 cycles using a sample-barcoded 5' primer and a J-beta primer mix. The template-switch adaptor was a 5' adaptor with 12 random nucleotides. It tagged each cDNA molecule. MiXCR was run by TCRdb on the 5' RACE reads, yielding one entry per CDR3 protein. The repertoire holds about 580,000 distinct CDR3 sequences, less than 60% seen once, with about 26% in the top ten. This receptor was taken from a man aged 80 or over in good health. The chain is built from TRBV20-1 and TRBJ2-2; D may be TRBD2 (5 bases). Input material: blood. The CDR3 sequence: CSARSGRGNTGELFF. CDR3 DNA sequence: TGCAGTGCAAGGTCGGGTCGGGGAAACACCGGGGAGCTGTTTTTT.